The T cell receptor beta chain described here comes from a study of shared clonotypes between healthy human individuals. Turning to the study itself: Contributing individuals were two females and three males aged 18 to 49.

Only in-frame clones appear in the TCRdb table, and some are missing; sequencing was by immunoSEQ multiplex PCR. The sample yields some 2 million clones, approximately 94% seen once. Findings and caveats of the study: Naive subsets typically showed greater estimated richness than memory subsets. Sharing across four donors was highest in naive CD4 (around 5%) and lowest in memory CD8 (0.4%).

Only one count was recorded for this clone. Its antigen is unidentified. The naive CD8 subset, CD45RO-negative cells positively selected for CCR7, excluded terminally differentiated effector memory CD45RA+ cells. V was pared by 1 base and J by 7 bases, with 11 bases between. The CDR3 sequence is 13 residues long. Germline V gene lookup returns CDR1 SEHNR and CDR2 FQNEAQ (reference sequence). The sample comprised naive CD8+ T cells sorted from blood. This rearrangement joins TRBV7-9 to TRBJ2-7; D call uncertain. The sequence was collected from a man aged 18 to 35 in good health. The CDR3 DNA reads TGTGCCAGCAGCTTAGTGCCTGCTGGGGAGCAGTACTTC. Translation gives CASSLVPAGEQYF. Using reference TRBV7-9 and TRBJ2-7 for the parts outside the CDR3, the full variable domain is DTGVSQNPRHKITKRGQNVTFRCDPISEHNRLYWYRQTLGQGPEFLTYFQNEAQLEKSRLLSDRFSAERPKGSFSTLEIQRTEQGDSAMYLCASSLVPAGEQYFGPGTRLTVT.